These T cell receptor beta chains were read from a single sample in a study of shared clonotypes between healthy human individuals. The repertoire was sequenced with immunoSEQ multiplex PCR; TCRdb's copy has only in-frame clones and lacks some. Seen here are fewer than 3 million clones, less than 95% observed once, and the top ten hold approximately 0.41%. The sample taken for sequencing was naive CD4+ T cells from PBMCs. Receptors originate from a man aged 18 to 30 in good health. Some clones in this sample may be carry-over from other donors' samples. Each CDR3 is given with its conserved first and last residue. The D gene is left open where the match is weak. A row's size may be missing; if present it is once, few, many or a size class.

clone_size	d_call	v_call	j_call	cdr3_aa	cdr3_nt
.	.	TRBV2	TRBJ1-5	CASSVGQFLNQPQHF	TGTGCCAGCAGTGTAGGACAGTTCCTCAATCAGCCCCAGCATTTT
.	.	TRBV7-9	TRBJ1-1	CASSPSGNTEAFF	TGTGCCAGCAGCCCATCAGGGAACACTGAAGCTTTCTTT
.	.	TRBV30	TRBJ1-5	CAWSARVQNQPQHF	TGTGCCTGGAGTGCGCGGGTTCAGAATCAGCCCCAGCATTTT
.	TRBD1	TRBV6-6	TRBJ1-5	CASTDRASNQPQHF	TGTGCCAGCACCGACAGGGCTAGCAATCAGCCCCAGCATTTT
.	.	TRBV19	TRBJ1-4	CASKRQTFSGKLFF	TGTGCCAGTAAGAGACAGACTTTCTCAGGAAAACTGTTTTTT
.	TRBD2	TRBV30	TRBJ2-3	CAWRGEGTSTDTQYF	TGTGCCTGGAGGGGGGAGGGGACTAGCACAGATACGCAGTATTTT
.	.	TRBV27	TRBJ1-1	CASSPGSRIRGAFF	TGTGCCAGCAGCCCTGGCTCCCGGATTCGTGGAGCTTTCTTT
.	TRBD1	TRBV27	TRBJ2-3	CASSGGTGTGSNTQYF	TGTGCCAGCAGTGGGGGGACCGGGACAGGGTCAAATACGCAGTATTTT
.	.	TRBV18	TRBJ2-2	CASSITSTTGPGELFF	TGTGCCAGCTCAATTACTAGCACAACGGGCCCCGGGGAGCTGTTTTTT
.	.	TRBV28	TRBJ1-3	CASTWQSSGNTIYF	TGTGCCAGCACCTGGCAGAGCTCTGGAAACACCATATATTTT
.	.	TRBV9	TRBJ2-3	CASSVAGSTDTQYF	TGTGCCAGCAGCGTAGCCGGGAGTACAGATACGCAGTATTTT
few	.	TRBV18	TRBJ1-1	CASSPAVSAIEAFF	TGTGCCAGCTCACCCGCGGTTTCAGCGATTGAAGCTTTCTTT
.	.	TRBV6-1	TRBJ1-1	CASRQNSGVEAFF	TGTGCCAGCAGGCAAAACTCAGGGGTTGAAGCTTTCTTT
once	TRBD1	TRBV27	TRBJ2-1	CASSWTAGQGRNEQFF	TGTGCCAGCAGTTGGACCGCGGGACAGGGCAGGAATGAGCAGTTCTTC
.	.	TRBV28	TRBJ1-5	CASTIAGGNQPQHF	TGTGCCAGCACCATCGCCGGGGGCAATCAGCCCCAGCATTTT
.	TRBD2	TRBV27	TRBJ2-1	CASSSIGTSGRNEQFF	TGTGCCAGCAGTTCGATCGGGACTAGCGGGAGAAATGAGCAGTTCTTC
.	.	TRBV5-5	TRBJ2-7	CASSSSASLYYEQYF	TGTGCCAGCAGCTCCTCGGCCTCCCTTTACTACGAGCAGTACTTC
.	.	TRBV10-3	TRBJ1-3	CAIHGDSGNTIYF	TGTGCCATCCACGGGGACTCTGGAAACACCATATATTTT